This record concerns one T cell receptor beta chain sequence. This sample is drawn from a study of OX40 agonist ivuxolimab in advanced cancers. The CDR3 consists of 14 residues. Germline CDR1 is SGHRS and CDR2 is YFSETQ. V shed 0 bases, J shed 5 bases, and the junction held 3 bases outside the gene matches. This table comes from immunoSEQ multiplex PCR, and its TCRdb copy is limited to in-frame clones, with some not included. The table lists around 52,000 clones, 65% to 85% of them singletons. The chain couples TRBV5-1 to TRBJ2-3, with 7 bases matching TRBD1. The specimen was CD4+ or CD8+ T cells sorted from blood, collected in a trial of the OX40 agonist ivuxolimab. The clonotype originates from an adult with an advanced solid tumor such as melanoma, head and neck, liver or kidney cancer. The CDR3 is CASSLEQGRDTQYF. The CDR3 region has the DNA TGCGCCAGCAGCTTGGAACAGGGGAGAGATACGCAGTATTTT. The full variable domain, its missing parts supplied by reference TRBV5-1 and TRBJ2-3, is KAGVTQTPRYLIKTRGQQVTLSCSPISGHRSVSWYQQTPGQGLQFLFEYFSETQRNKGNFPGRFSGRQFSNSRSEMNVSTLELGDSALYLCASSLEQGRDTQYFGPGTRLTVL.